The entry below gives a single TCR beta chain sequence along with its context. This specimen belongs to a study of shared clonotypes between healthy human individuals. The CDR3 has 13 amino acids. Germline V gives CDR1 SGHRS, CDR2 YFSETQ. The V end was cut by 0 bases, the J end by 5 bases, with 9 bases between. The table came from immunoSEQ multiplex PCR; TCRdb's copy has only in-frame clones and leaves some out. Of approximately 2.5 million clones listed, over 85% are singletons. The rearrangement joins TRBV5-1 to TRBJ2-7, with D hard to call. The receptor's source is a man younger than 30 in good health. Some clones in this sample may be carry-over from other donors' samples. Sequences were obtained from naive CD4+ T cells from PBMCs. Indicated subset: CD45RA+ positively selected. In DNA form, the CDR3 reads TGCGCCAGCAGCTTGGAGGGTGCCCACGAGCAGTACTTC. Encoded protein: CASSLEGAHEQYF.